The rows below give T cell receptor beta chains drawn from one sample of a study of blood T cell repertoires in COVID-19. Using immunoSEQ multiplex PCR, the repertoire was profiled, and TCRdb retains in-frame clones only, with some absent. The sample has about 80,000 clones; roughly 90% are singletons. The sequenced material came from peripheral blood. Source of these receptors: a woman older than 75 with active or convalescent COVID-19. Both conserved end residues are part of each CDR3. Each record gives: clone size, J gene, V gene, CDR3 length, D gene, CDR3 DNA, CDR3 protein. D genes are given only for firm matches. For some rows the clone size is stated as once, few or many, or as a class when expanded; others skip it.

>-|TRBJ2-1|TRBV9|16|TRBD2
TGTGCCAGCAGCGGAAGGACTAGCGGTTCCTACAATGAGCAGTTCTTC
CASSGRTSGSYNEQFF
>few|TRBJ1-6|TRBV30|14|-
TGTGCCTGGAGTCCGGGGGGCAGTAATTCACCCCTCCACTTT
CAWSPGGSNSPLHF
>-|TRBJ2-7|TRBV27|15|TRBD1
TGTGCCAGCAGTTTATCGACAGGGTTTCCATACGAGCAGTACTTC
CASSLSTGFPYEQYF
>-|TRBJ2-2|TRBV2|14|-
TGTGCCAGCAGTGAAAACACCTACACCGGGGAGCTGTTTTTT
CASSENTYTGELFF
>-|TRBJ2-1|TRBV7-9|17|TRBD2
TGTGCCAGCGGTGGTACAGGGCTAGCGGGGCGAGACAATGAGCAGTTCTTC
CASGGTGLAGRDNEQFF
>-|TRBJ2-5|TRBV18|13|TRBD1
TGTGCCAGCTCTCCCGACAGGGCGGAGACCCAGTACTTC
CASSPDRAETQYF
>-|TRBJ1-5|TRBV28|16|-
TGTGCCAGCAGCCATGGGGGGGCTCGAAGCAATCAGCCCCAGCATTTT
CASSHGGARSNQPQHF
>-|TRBJ2-7|TRBV28|14|TRBD2
TGTGCCAGCGGAGAGGGGACTAGCGCATACGAGCAGTACTTC
CASGEGTSAYEQYF
>few|TRBJ2-1|TRBV7-8|16|TRBD2
TGTGCCAGCAGCCCCTGGACTAGCGGCTCCTACAATGAGCAGTTCTTC
CASSPWTSGSYNEQFF
>-|TRBJ2-6|TRBV7-9|18|TRBD1
TGTGCCAGCAGCTTAGCAACCGGACAGGGCTCTGGGGCCAACGTCCTGACTTTC
CASSLATGQGSGANVLTF
>-|TRBJ2-3|TRBV19|13|TRBD1
TGTGCCACTAGGGGACAGGGGACAGATACGCAGTATTTT
CATRGQGTDTQYF
>-|TRBJ2-7|TRBV5-6|13|-
TGTGCCAGCAGCTTGGCGTCGGGGTTCGAGCAGTACTTC
CASSLASGFEQYF
>-|TRBJ1-4|TRBV28|15|TRBD1
TGTGCCAGCAGTAAGCCCGGGACAGGGAGTGAAAAACTGTTTTTT
CASSKPGTGSEKLFF
>once|TRBJ1-5|TRBV4-1|18|-
TGCGCCAGCAGCCAAGGACAGACCAATTTCTATAGCAATCAGCCCCAGCATTTT
CASSQGQTNFYSNQPQHF
>-|TRBJ2-7|TRBV5-8|15|-
TGTGCCAGCAGCTTGGAGGCAGGGAGGTCCTACGAGCAGTACTTC
CASSLEAGRSYEQYF
>-|TRBJ2-1|TRBV7-2|17|-
TGTGCCAGCAGCTTAGCCGGGCTCGGGAGCTCCTACAATGAGCAGTTCTTC
CASSLAGLGSSYNEQFF
>medium-sized|TRBJ1-1|TRBV3-1/TRBV3-2|16|-
TGTGCCAGCAGCCCCAGATATCCGGGGGAGAACACTGAAGCTTTCTTT
CASSPRYPGENTEAFF
>-|TRBJ1-3|TRBV4-3|16|-
TGCGCCAGCAGCCAAGATAGGGGGAGCTCTGGAAACACCATATATTTT
CASSQDRGSSGNTIYF
>-|TRBJ1-5|TRBV19|13|-
TGTGCCAGTAGTCCAGGGTTGAATCAGCCCCAGCATTTT
CASSPGLNQPQHF
>-|TRBJ2-7|TRBV4-1|15|-
TGCGCCAGCAGCCAAGTCTCCCTAGCGAAATACGAGCAGTACTTC
CASSQVSLAKYEQYF
>-|TRBJ1-1|TRBV6-5|14|-
TGTGCCAGCAGTCGACAGCCGATAGGGACTGAAGCTTTCTTT
CASSRQPIGTEAFF
>-|TRBJ1-3|TRBV12-3/TRBV12-4|10|-
TGTGCCAGCAGTCACTACACCATATATTTT
CASSHYTIYF
>-|TRBJ2-6|TRBV5-5|18|-
TGTGCCAGCAGCTTTCCCGCTGGACAGCGCTCTGGGGCCAACGTCCTGACTTTC
CASSFPAGQRSGANVLTF